This T cell receptor (beta chain) was recovered during a study of somatic mutations in cytotoxic T cells in rheumatoid arthritis. J lost 5 bases, V lost 1 base, and 8 bases had no gene match. This CDR3 comprises 16 residues. Germline assignment: CDR1 MDHEN and CDR2 SYDVKM. The assay was immunoSEQ multiplex PCR, and TCRdb's table has in-frame clones only and misses some. The sample yields about 16,000 clones, 79% seen once. General observations from the study: No antigen targets were known for the expanded CD8+ clones.

Comments on this clone: Its antigen is still unknown.

The receptor's source is an adult with rheumatoid arthritis. V gene TRBV28 combines with J gene TRBJ1-5; 7 bases are shared with TRBD1. Sequenced input: CD8+ T cells sorted from blood. The CDR3 DNA follows: TGTGCCAGCAGTTTATTTGGGACAGTCCAGGATCAGCCCCAGCATTTT. This encodes CASSLFGTVQDQPQHF.